The rows below give T cell receptor beta chains drawn from one sample of a study of a mutant IDH1 vaccine in newly diagnosed glioma. Method: immunoSEQ multiplex PCR; TCRdb's copy keeps in-frame clones and lacks some. The sample lists over 30,000 clones; over 60% were seen once. Material: peripheral blood mononuclear cells (PBMCs), obtained from a glioma patient treated with radiotherapy, temozolomide or both. All receptors derive from a middle-aged man with glioma. Some clones in this sample may be carry-over from other donors' samples. Both conserved end residues are part of each CDR3. A D gene is named only where the DNA matches it firmly. The listing skips clone size in some rows; elsewhere it reads once, few, many or a size class.

>TRBJ2-3|TRBV30|few|.
TGTGCCTGGAGAAAGGGAATGATAACAGATACGCAGTATTTT
CAWRKGMITDTQYF
>TRBJ1-1|TRBV7-2|.|.
TGTGCCAGCAGCTTAGATTGGGGAATGAGAAACACTGAAGCTTTCTTT
CASSLDWGMRNTEAFF
>TRBJ1-2|TRBV7-7|few|.
TGTGCCAGCAGCCCAATATCCCGATATGGCTACACCTTC
CASSPISRYGYTF
>TRBJ2-5|TRBV5-4|.|TRBD2
TGTGCCAGCAGCGAAAGCGGGGGGCCCCAAGAGACCCAGTACTTC
CASSESGGPQETQYF
>TRBJ2-1|TRBV7-3|few|.
TGTGCCAGCAGCTTAACTGGGATGGGTGAGCAGTTCTTC
CASSLTGMGEQFF
>TRBJ2-1|TRBV5-5|.|.
TGTGCCAGCAGCTCCCGCGGGACAAGGGAGAGCAATGAGCAGTTCTTC
CASSSRGTRESNEQFF
>TRBJ1-2|TRBV5-1|.|.
TGCGCCAGCAGCTCGCCCGAACAGGGCGGGAGCTACACCTTC
CASSSPEQGGSYTF
>TRBJ2-7|TRBV29-1|.|TRBD1
TGCAGCGGCTCCGGGACAGGGAAAGACGAGCAGTACTTC
CSGSGTGKDEQYF
>TRBJ2-7|TRBV29-1|.|TRBD2
TGCAGCGTTGCCGGACTAGCGGGAGTTGCCGAGCAGTACTTC
CSVAGLAGVAEQYF
>TRBJ2-3|TRBV2|.|TRBD1
TGTGCCAGGAGGGACAGGTCAGAAGATACGCAGTATTTT
CARRDRSEDTQYF